This entry lists 25 T cell receptor beta chains sequenced from one sample in a study of blood T cell repertoires in COVID-19 (dated by TCRdb to 2018 to 2021). The library was obtained by the immunoSEQ multiplex PCR assay. TCRdb mirrors the immuneACCESS table, restricted to in-frame sequences. Some clones are absent from its copies; in checked studies, under half trace to an unresolved V gene, and the reason for the others is unknown. The sample contains 70,000 to 95,000 clones, 90% to 95% of them found a single time. The top ten clonotypes cover about 4.7% of the sample. Material: peripheral blood. Receptors originate from a human donor with active COVID-19. The donor label of this sample is uncertain.

This rearrangement joins TRBV28 to TRBJ2-6; the D gene is possibly TRBD1 (6 bases). Trimming stripped 4 bases from V and 1 base from J, with 11 bases between. The V gene's germline CDR1 is MDHEN and CDR2 SYDVKM. The CDR3 extends over 16 amino acids. CDR3 region: CASSYHRASGANVLTF. The CDR3 DNA reads as TGTGCCAGCAGTTACCACAGGGCATCTGGGGCCAACGTCCTGACTTTC.

The J gene is TRBJ1-5, the V gene TRBV3-1 (or the pseudogene TRBV3-2), with D unresolved. The CDR3 totals 14 residues. Germline-derived CDR1 and CDR2 are LGHDT and YNNKEL (reference sequence). Trimming removed 5 bases from V and 0 bases from J, with 8 bases in between. The CDR3, as DNA: TGTGCCAGCAGCTACAGAGATAGCAATCAGCCCCAGCATTTT. Residues: CASSYRDSNQPQHF.

The V gene is TRBV6-5, the J gene TRBJ2-7, with D unclear. The CDR3 extends over 15 amino acids. Germline loops: CDR1 MNHEY, CDR2 SVGAGI. Trimming shortened V by 6 bases and J by 7 bases, and 22 bases separated the two germline ends. CDR3 sequence (DNA): TGTGCCAGCAGACTCGCCAACCCAGCGACCACTGAGCAGTACTTC. This gives the protein CASRLANPATTEQYF.

The chain joins TRBV19 to TRBJ1-2; 8 nucleotides match TRBD1. This CDR3 region has 14 residues. In germline, CDR1 is LNHDA, CDR2 SQIVND (reference sequence). The V segment lost 4 bases and the J segment 3 bases; nucleotides outside the gene matches: 4. CDR3 in amino acids: CASSTPGQDYGYTF. The CDR3 DNA reads as TGTGCCAGTAGTACTCCGGGACAGGACTATGGCTACACCTTC.

The rearrangement uses TRBV11-3 and TRBJ2-2; TRBD1 is a possible D gene (5 bases). Trimming took 3 bases from V and 6 from J, leaving 14 bases between them. Germline V gene data show CDR1 as SGHNT and CDR2 as YENEEA. The CDR3 sequence is 15 residues long. The chain's CDR3 is CASSFGQGDAGELFF. CDR3 in DNA: TGTGCCAGCAGCTTTGGCCAGGGTGACGCCGGGGAGCTGTTTTTT.

This clone was recorded a few times. The V and J genes are TRBV6-5 and TRBJ2-3; possibly TRBD2 for D (5 bases). Germline lookup yields CDR1 MNHEY and CDR2 SVGAGI. The ends were cut back, 6 bases at V and 2 bases at J, with 15 bases in the middle. The CDR3 runs to 15 residues. The CDR3 spells CASSLAPENTDTQYF. The DNA of the CDR3 is TGTGCCAGCAGCCTAGCACCGGAAAACACAGATACGCAGTATTTT.

The chain has TRBV28 and TRBJ1-1, with D possibly matching TRBD1 (5 bases). Germline V gene sequence: CDR1 MDHEN, CDR2 SYDVKM. With 5 bases removed from V and 7 bases from J, the gap between germline ends came to 11 bases. CDR3 size: 12 residues. CDR3 region: CASSPRQIEAFF. The CDR3 DNA follows: TGTGCCAGCAGTCCCCGACAGATTGAAGCTTTCTTT.

The chain links TRBV7-8 to TRBJ1-6, with 8 nucleotides matching TRBD1. Germline lookup yields CDR1 SGHVS and CDR2 FQNEAQ. J gave up 2 bases and V 2 bases, and 2 bases lay outside the gene matches. The CDR3 covers 16 residues. The CDR3 DNA reads as TGTGCCAGCAGCTTAAACAGGGGGACCTATAATTCACCCCTCCACTTT. As protein: CASSLNRGTYNSPLHF. Full variable domain (missing parts from reference TRBV7-8 and TRBJ1-6): GAGVSQSPRYKVAKRGQDVALRCDPISGHVSLFWYQQALGQGPEFLTYFQNEAQLDKSGLPSDRFFAERPEGSVSTLKIQRTQQEDSAVYLCASSLNRGTYNSPLHFGNGTRLTVT.

The chain is built from TRBV24-1 and TRBJ2-2; 9 nucleotides align to TRBD1. V shed 3 bases, J shed 4 bases, and the junction held 5 bases outside the gene matches. CDR3 length: 16 amino acids. Germline CDR1 reads KGHDR; CDR2 reads SFDVKD. The CDR3 sequence is CATSDRDRAVTGELFF. CDR3 DNA sequence: TGTGCCACCAGTGATCGGGACAGGGCGGTCACCGGGGAGCTGTTTTTT.

This chain joins TRBV6-5 and TRBJ2-3; D gene uncertain. The V and J ends lost 5 bases and 2 bases respectively, with 11 bases between them. CDR3 length equals 14 residues. Per the germline V gene, CDR1 is MNHEY and CDR2 is SVGAGI. Written as DNA, the CDR3 is TGTGCCAGCAGTATAAGGCGGATCACAGATACGCAGTATTTT. Amino acids: CASSIRRITDTQYF.

This clone has only one observation. V gene TRBV9 combines with J gene TRBJ2-1; D may be TRBD1 (6 bases). The CDR3 is 17 residues long. The ends were cut back, 3 bases at V and 0 bases at J, with 16 bases in the middle. The V gene's germline CDR1 is SGDLS and CDR2 YYNGEE. The CDR3 coding sequence is TGTGCCAGCAGCGGAGTACGCAGGGGACGCTCCTACAATGAGCAGTTCTTC. It specifies CASSGVRRGRSYNEQFF. Filled out from reference TRBV9 and TRBJ2-1, the complete variable domain reads DSGVTQTPKHLITATGQRVTLRCSPRSGDLSVYWYQQSLDQGLQFLIQYYNGEERAKGNILERFSAQQFPDLHSELNLSSLELGDSALYFCASSGVRRGRSYNEQFFGPGTRLTVL.

The chain is built from TRBV11-2 and TRBJ2-3; D ambiguous. V was clipped by 6 bases and J by 0 bases, with 4 bases between them. Per germline, CDR1 SGHAT and CDR2 FQNNGV. The CDR3 length is 12 residues. The CDR3 loop reads CASSYSTDTQYF. CDR3 nucleotide sequence: TGTGCCAGCAGTTATAGCACAGATACGCAGTATTTT.

The chain is built from TRBV19 and TRBJ2-5; possible D gene TRBD2, 6 bases. The germline CDR1 and CDR2 sequences are LNHDA and SQIVND (reference sequence). V was cut by 5 bases and J by 7 bases, with 23 bases left in between. The CDR3 totals 16 residues. CDR3 region: CASSLTPGSRRGTQYF. CDR3 bases: TGTGCCAGTAGTCTAACCCCCGGGTCCCGGAGGGGGACCCAGTACTTC.

V is TRBV7-9 and J is TRBJ2-7; TRBD2 might be the D (6 bases). CDR3 size: 13 residues. The V gene lost 3 bases and the J gene lost 6 bases, with 12 bases spanning the gap. Germline V CDR1 and CDR2: SEHNR, FQNEAQ (reference sequence). The CDR3 reads CASSFKGGIEQYF. The CDR3 region has the DNA TGTGCCAGCAGCTTTAAAGGCGGGATCGAGCAGTACTTC.

The chain carries TRBV5-1 and TRBJ2-1; the D is unclear. CDR1 and CDR2 (germline): SGHRS, YFSETQ. V dropped 0 bases and J dropped 10 bases, with 11 bases sitting between them. The CDR3 totals 13 residues. Here the CDR3 reads CASSLEVLAEQFF. CDR3 in DNA: TGCGCCAGCAGCTTGGAAGTATTAGCCGAGCAGTTCTTC.

The J gene is TRBJ2-5, the V gene TRBV19; TRBD1 agrees at 12 bases. Germline-derived CDR1 and CDR2 are LNHDA and SQIVND (reference sequence). The V gene end was trimmed by 3 bases and the J gene end by 5 bases; junction bases not matched to a gene: 7. The CDR3 contains 16 residues. The DNA of the CDR3 is TGTGCCAGTAGTATCCCGGGACAGGGGGCATGGGAGACCCAGTACTTC. Translated, it gives CASSIPGQGAWETQYF.

The chain recombines TRBV5-1 with TRBJ2-7, with 7 bases fitting TRBD1. The V and J ends lost 0 bases and 5 bases, in that order; junction bases with no gene match: 5. The germline V gene encodes CDR1 SGHRS and CDR2 YFSETQ. This CDR3 comprises 14 residues. This CDR3 is CASSLGSGGDEQYF. The CDR3 DNA reads as TGCGCCAGCAGCTTGGGGTCAGGGGGAGACGAGCAGTACTTC.

J is TRBJ1-4 and V is TRBV4-2, with 7 bases that match TRBD1. Germline values: CDR1 LGHNA, CDR2 YNFKEQ. The CDR3 extends over 15 amino acids. The junction had 5 bases not matched to a gene; V was cut back by 0 bases and J by 7 bases. CDR3 amino acids: CASSQEDDRAEKLFF. The CDR3 coding sequence is TGTGCCAGCAGCCAAGAAGACGACAGGGCTGAAAAACTGTTTTTT.

The rearrangement links TRBV30 to TRBJ2-1; D is perhaps TRBD2 (7 bases). The ends were cut back, 3 bases at V and 4 bases at J, with 13 bases in the middle. Germline-derived CDR1 and CDR2 are GTSNPN and SVGIG (reference sequence). The CDR3 is 14 residues long. The CDR3 DNA reads as TGTGCCTGGAGCCGGGGGGCATTTTACAATGAGCAGTTCTTC. It yields the protein CAWSRGAFYNEQFF.

CDR3: CASSFAPREVRKNIQYF. In DNA form, the CDR3 reads TGTGCCAGCAGTTTCGCGCCTCGTGAGGTTCGCAAAAACATTCAGTACTTC. The chain uses TRBV28 and TRBJ2-4; D is ambiguous. Germline CDR1 and CDR2: MDHEN and SYDVKM. The V gene lost 3 bases and the J gene lost 3 bases, with 18 bases spanning the gap. The CDR3 runs 17 residues.

This chain joins TRBV11-2 and TRBJ2-5; no clear D. The CDR3 sequence is 14 residues long. V was cut by 8 bases and J by 4 bases, with 17 bases left in between. Germline-derived CDR1 and CDR2 are SGHAT and FQNNGV. CDR3 DNA: TGTGCCAGCGTCGGTAGTTACCCGGGAGAGACCCAGTACTTC. Translating gives CASVGSYPGETQYF.

V and J are TRBV12-3 or TRBV12-4 and TRBJ1-1; D might be TRBD1 (6 bases). The CDR3 is made up of 13 amino acids. V lost 4 bases to trimming and J lost 5 bases, with 11 bases between them. The CDR3 is CASSSLGHTEAFF. DNA of the CDR3: TGTGCCAGCAGTTCCCTGGGACATACTGAAGCTTTCTTT.

This sequence joins TRBV5-5 and TRBJ2-7; D is uncertain. Germline V gene lookup returns CDR1 SGHKS and CDR2 YYEKEE (reference sequence). The CDR3 extends over 17 amino acids. Trimming removed 4 bases at V and 2 bases at J, with 22 bases between. The chain's CDR3 is CASSPSKVGVATYEQYF. CDR3 DNA: TGTGCCAGCAGCCCGTCCAAAGTGGGCGTGGCAACCTACGAGCAGTACTTC.

This clone has just one count. This sequence joins TRBV19 and TRBJ2-2; TRBD1 matches at 8 bases. V gave up 5 bases and J gave up 8 bases; unmatched junction bases: 10. This CDR3 comprises 15 residues. Germline loops: CDR1 LNHDA, CDR2 SQIVND (reference sequence). CDR3 region: CASSSRTGFSGELFF. For the CDR3, the DNA is TGTGCCAGTAGTTCCCGGACAGGGTTCAGTGGGGAGCTGTTTTTT.

The chain combines TRBV7-2 with TRBJ2-1; tentative D call: TRBD2 (6 bases). Between the trimmed V and J ends, which lost 2 bases and 4 bases, there was a span of 18 bases. Germline CDR1 SGHTA, CDR2 FQGNSA. The CDR3 runs 17 residues. Here the CDR3 DNA reads TGTGCCAGCAGCTTATTCCCACTAGGGACTTCATACAATGAGCAGTTCTTC. Translated, it gives CASSLFPLGTSYNEQFF.